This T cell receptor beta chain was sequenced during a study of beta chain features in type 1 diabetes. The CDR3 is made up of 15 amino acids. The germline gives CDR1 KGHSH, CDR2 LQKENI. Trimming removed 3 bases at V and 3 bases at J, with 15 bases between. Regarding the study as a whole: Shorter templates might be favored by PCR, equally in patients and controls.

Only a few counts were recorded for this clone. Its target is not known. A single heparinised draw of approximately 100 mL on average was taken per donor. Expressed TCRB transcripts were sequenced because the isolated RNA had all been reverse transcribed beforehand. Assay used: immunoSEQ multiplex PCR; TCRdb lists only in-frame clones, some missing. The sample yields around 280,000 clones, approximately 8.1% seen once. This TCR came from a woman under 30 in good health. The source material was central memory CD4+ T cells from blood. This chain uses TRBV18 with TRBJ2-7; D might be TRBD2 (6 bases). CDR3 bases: TGTGCCAGCTCACCGGACGGGAGCACCCTCTACGAGCAGTACTTC. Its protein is CASSPDGSTLYEQYF.